This passage covers 3 T cell receptor beta chains from one sample sequenced in a study of T-cell memory formation after mild COVID-19 (dated by TCRdb to the early 2020s). To prepare the library, 5' RACE was applied. Sequencing took place on an Illumina NovaSeq 6000. The public reads were quality trimmed at Q25 with fastp and then assembled into clones with MiXCR by TCRdb, keeping productive beta chains. Rows are combined by CDR3 protein, so each entry shows the most common genes and DNA. For this sample the table gives 130,000 to 150,000 distinct CDR3 sequences, of which approximately 21% were detected only once. 2% to 2.5% of the sample is taken by the ten largest. The sample was PBMCs or a T cell subset sorted from them (not recorded which). Receptor source: an adult woman who had mild COVID-19 (a few samples of this study predate the infection). The sample titles of this study are shuffled in the database, so cell type and time point are left out; the donor was told from shared clones.

This clonotype was seen a few times. A junction end diverges from the germline sequence, so it may reflect a read error. This chain links TRBV29-1 with TRBJ1-2; D is possibly TRBD1 (5 bases). CDR3 length: 10 residues. Germline CDR1 and CDR2: SQVTM and ANQGSEA. CDR3: CSVEWEGTRF. The CDR3, as DNA: TGCAGCGTTGAATGGGAAGGGACTCGCTTC.

This chain links TRBV11-2 with TRBJ2-7; no clear D gene. V was shortened by 8 bases and J by 7 bases, with 18 bases between the two germline ends. The CDR3 length is 13 residues. CDR1 SGHAT and CDR2 FQNNGV come from the germline V gene. The CDR3, as DNA: TGTGCCAGCGGGTTTTCTAGGCCCGGGGAGCAGTACTTC. Its translation: CASGFSRPGEQYF.

V and J are TRBV5-1 and TRBJ2-5; D call uncertain. The CDR3 is made up of 12 amino acids. The germline CDR1 and CDR2 sequences are SGHRS and YFSETQ. Trimming left V 5 bases short and J 2 bases short, with 7 bases between. This CDR3 is CASRESQETQYF. The CDR3 DNA follows: TGCGCCAGCAGGGAAAGTCAAGAGACCCAGTACTTC.